This T cell receptor (beta chain) was obtained from a study of shared clonotypes between healthy human individuals. Study summary: The donor group consisted of a couple of women and a few men, aged 18 to 49.

Healthy adults negative for HIV, lacking recent acute infections or vaccinations, served as donors. A CD45RA+ naive subset and a CD45RA-negative memory subset were split from CD4+ cells. This CDR3 contains 15 residues. Looked up from germline, CDR1 is KGHSH and CDR2 is LQKENI. V lost 3 bases and J lost 8, with 19 bases in between. The material for each subset, its genomic DNA, was split evenly across several immunoSEQ plates. The data were produced by immunoSEQ multiplex PCR, yet TCRdb's version contains in-frame clones alone and is incomplete. The table records hundreds of thousands of clones, around 74% of them present only once.

The sequence was obtained from a young woman in good health. Sequenced material: memory CD4+ T cells sorted from blood. Regarding subset: CD45RA-negative fraction. The V and J genes are TRBV18 and TRBJ1-2; D remains ambiguous. CDR3 sequence reads: CASSPIGGRDQGYTF. The DNA for the CDR3 is TGTGCCAGCTCACCGATTGGTGGGAGGGATCAAGGCTACACCTTC.